This T cell receptor (beta chain) was sequenced for a study of blood T cell repertoires in COVID-19. About the study: The United States, Italy and Spain supplied acute and convalescent COVID-19 samples. From T cells, B-cell-depleted T cells, or PBMCs came the material, which was cDNA or gDNA.

Under the authors' procedure: Reference gene primer amplification yielded estimated nucleated cell counts. TCRdb's table, derived via immunoSEQ multiplex PCR, lists solely in-frame clones and lacks some. V and J calls and clone size are copied from that table; D and trimming were computed from the DNA. The table includes around 19,000 clones, more than 85% detected once. The length of the CDR3 is 17 residues. After removal of 1 base from V and 5 bases from J, the junction contained 7 bases not matched to a gene. Per germline, CDR1 LGHDT and CDR2 YNNKEL (reference sequence). The chain is built from TRBV3-1 (or the pseudogene TRBV3-2) and TRBJ2-3; 12 nucleotides line up with TRBD2. The sequence came from a man aged 70 or older with active COVID-19. Sequencing was done on a sample of peripheral blood. Here the CDR3 DNA reads TGTGCCAGCAGCCAAGCGCTAGCGGGGGGGCGGGGAGATACGCAGTATTTT. Its protein is CASSQALAGGRGDTQYF.